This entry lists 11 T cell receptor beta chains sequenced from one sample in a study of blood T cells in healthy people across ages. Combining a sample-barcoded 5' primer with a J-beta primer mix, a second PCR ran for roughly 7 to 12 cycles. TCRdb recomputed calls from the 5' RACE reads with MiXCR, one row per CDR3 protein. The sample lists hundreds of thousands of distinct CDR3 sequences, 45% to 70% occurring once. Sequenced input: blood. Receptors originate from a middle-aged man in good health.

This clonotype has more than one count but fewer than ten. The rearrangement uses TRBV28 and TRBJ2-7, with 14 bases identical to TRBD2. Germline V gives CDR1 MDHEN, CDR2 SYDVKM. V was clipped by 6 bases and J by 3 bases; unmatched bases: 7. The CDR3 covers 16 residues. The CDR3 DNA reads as TGTGCCAGCAGAGGGACTAGCGGGAGATATAGCTACGAGCAGTACTTC. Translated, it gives CASRGTSGRYSYEQYF.

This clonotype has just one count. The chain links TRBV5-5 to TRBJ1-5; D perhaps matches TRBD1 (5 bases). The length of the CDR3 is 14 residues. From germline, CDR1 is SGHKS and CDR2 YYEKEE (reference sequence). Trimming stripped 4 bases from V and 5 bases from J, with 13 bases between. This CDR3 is CASSPAGTHQPQHF. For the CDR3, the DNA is TGTGCCAGCAGCCCGGCCGGGACCCATCAGCCCCAGCATTTT.

The CDR3 coding sequence is TGTGCCAGCAGTGAAATTGGGCAGGATGCCATGGAAGCTTTCTTT. Its protein product is CASSEIGQDAMEAFF. The chain couples TRBV6-1 to TRBJ1-1; D gene ambiguous. V lost 2 bases, J lost 8 bases, and 18 bases lay in between. The CDR3 spans 15 residues. Germline V CDR1 and CDR2: MNHNS, SASEGT.

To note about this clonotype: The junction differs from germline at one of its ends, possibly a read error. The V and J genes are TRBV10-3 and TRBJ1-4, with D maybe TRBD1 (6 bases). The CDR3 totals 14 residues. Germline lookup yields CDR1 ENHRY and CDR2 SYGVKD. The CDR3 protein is CAISRGATNEELFF. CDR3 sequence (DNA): TGTGCCATCAGTAGGGGGGCAACTAATGAAGAACTGTTTTTT.

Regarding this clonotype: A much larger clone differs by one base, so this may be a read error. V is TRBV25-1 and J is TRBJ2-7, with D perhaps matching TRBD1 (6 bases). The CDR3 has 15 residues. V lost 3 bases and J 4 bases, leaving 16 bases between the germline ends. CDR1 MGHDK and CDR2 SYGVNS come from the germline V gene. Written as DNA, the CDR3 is TGTGCCAGCAGTGACCCGGGGCAGGGGAAGTACGAGCAGTACTTC. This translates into CASSDPGQGKYEQYF.

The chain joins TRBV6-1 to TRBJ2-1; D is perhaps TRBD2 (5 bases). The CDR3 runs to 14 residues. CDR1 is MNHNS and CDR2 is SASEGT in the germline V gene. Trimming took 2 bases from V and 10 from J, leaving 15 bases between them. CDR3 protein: CASSERTDFAEQFF. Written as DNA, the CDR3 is TGTGCCAGCAGTGAACGGACGGACTTTGCCGAGCAGTTCTTC.

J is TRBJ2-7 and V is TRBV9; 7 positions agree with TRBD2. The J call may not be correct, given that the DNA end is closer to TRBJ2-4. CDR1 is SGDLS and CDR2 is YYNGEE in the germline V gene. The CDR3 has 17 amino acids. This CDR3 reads CASSLGLEGMAKNIQYF. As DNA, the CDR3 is TGTGCCAGCAGCCTAGGACTAGAGGGGATGGCCAAAAACATTCAGTACTTC.

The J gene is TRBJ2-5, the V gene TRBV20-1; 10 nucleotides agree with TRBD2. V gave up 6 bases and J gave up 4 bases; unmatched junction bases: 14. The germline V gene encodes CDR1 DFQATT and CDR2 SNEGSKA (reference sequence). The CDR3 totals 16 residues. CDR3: CSADPLTSGKGETQYF. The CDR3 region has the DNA TGCAGTGCAGACCCCTTAACTAGCGGGAAGGGAGAGACCCAGTACTTC.

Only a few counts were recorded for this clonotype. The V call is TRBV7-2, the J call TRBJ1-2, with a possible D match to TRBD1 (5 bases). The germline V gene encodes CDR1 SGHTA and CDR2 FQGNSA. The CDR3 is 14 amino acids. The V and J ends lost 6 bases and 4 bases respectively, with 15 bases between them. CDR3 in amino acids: CASSHPGASYGYTF. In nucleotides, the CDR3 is TGTGCCAGCAGTCATCCCGGGGCCTCCTATGGCTACACCTTC. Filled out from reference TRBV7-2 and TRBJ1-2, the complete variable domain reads GAGVSQSPSNKVTEKGKDVELRCDPISGHTALYWYRQSLGQGLEFLIYFQGNSAPDKSGLPSDRFSAERTGGSVSTLTIQRTQQEDSAVYLCASSHPGASYGYTFGSGTRLTVV.

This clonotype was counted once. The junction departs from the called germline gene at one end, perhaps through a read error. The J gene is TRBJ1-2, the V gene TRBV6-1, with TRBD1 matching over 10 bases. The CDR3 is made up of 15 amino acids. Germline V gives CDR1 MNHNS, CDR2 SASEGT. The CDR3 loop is CASSEGQGDYYGYTF. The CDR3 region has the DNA TGCGCCAGCAGTGAAGGACAGGGGGACTACTATGGCTACACCTTC.

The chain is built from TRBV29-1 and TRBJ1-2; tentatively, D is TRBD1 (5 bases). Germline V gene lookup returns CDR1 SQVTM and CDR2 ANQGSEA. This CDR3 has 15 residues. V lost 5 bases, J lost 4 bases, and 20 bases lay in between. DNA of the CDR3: TGCAGCGTTTCTCCCCCCCCCCAGGGAGGCTATGGCTACACCTTC. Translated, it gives CSVSPPPQGGYGYTF.